Below, 12 T cell receptor beta chains from the same sample are listed, as sequenced in a study of OX40 agonist ivuxolimab in advanced cancers. Sequencing was performed with immunoSEQ multiplex PCR; in TCRdb, only in-frame clones are kept and a portion is missing. The table lists under 80,000 clones, 65% to 90% of them singletons. Source: CD4+ or CD8+ T cells sorted from blood, taken in a trial of the OX40 agonist ivuxolimab. These receptors all stem from an adult with an advanced solid tumor such as melanoma, head and neck, liver or kidney cancer.

The V call is TRBV7-2, the J call TRBJ2-7; D not resolved. The length of the CDR3 is 15 residues. V lost 1 base and J lost 0, with 10 bases in between. CDR1 and CDR2 from the germline V gene are SGHTA and FQGNSA. CDR3 residues: CASSLVPGSSYEQYF. The CDR3 bases are TGTGCCAGCAGCTTAGTCCCAGGATCCTCCTACGAGCAGTACTTC.

In this sample, this clone turned up a few times. This chain joins TRBV27 and TRBJ1-1, with D unresolved. The CDR3 spans 13 residues. V lost 5 bases, J lost 1 base, and 8 bases lay in between. CDR1 MNHEY and CDR2 SMNVEV come from the germline V gene (reference sequence). The CDR3 DNA reads as TGTGCCAGCAGTCCCCCAGGGAACACTGAAGCTTTCTTT. Residues: CASSPPGNTEAFF.

The J gene is TRBJ2-3, the V gene TRBV5-4; 9 bases are a match to TRBD2. This CDR3 has 17 amino acids. The V segment lost 4 bases and the J segment 1 base; nucleotides outside the gene matches: 10. Germline CDR1 reads SGHNT; CDR2 reads YYREEE (reference sequence). This chain's CDR3 is CASSPRGLARGTDTQYF. The DNA of the CDR3 is TGTGCCAGCAGCCCTCGCGGACTAGCGCGAGGCACAGATACGCAGTATTTT.

The chain is built from TRBV11-2 and TRBJ1-1; TRBD1 aligns across 9 bases. Germline V gene lookup returns CDR1 SGHAT and CDR2 FQNNGV. Trimming cost V 4 bases and J 1 base; bases outside gene matches: 1. The CDR3 runs to 14 residues. In nucleotides, the CDR3 is TGTGCCAGCAGCTGGGGACAGGGGAACACTGAAGCTTTCTTT. Translated, it gives CASSWGQGNTEAFF.

This clone was picked up one time. The rearrangement uses TRBV18 and TRBJ2-5; no firm D call. The J call may be mistaken, given a closer DNA end match to TRBJ2-7. This CDR3 has 17 amino acids. The germline gives CDR1 KGHSH, CDR2 LQKENI. This CDR3 is CASSRGSLGEPSYEQYF. The CDR3 nucleotides are TGTGCCAGCTCTCGTGGGTCCCTAGGTGAGCCCTCCTACGAGCAGTACTTC.

The chain combines TRBV15 with TRBJ2-7, with D uncertain. Germline loops: CDR1 LNHNV, CDR2 YYDKDF (reference sequence). Trimming shortened V by 0 bases and J by 5 bases, and 8 bases separated the two germline ends. The CDR3 covers 13 residues. CDR3 in amino acids: CATSRDLGDEQYF. CDR3 in DNA: TGTGCCACCAGCAGAGATCTTGGGGACGAGCAGTACTTC.

The gene calls are TRBV30 and TRBJ1-2, with unresolved D. This CDR3 has 10 residues. With 3 bases removed from V and 5 bases from J, the gap between germline ends came to 4 bases. The germline V gene has CDR1 GTSNPN and CDR2 SVGIG (reference sequence). This CDR3 is CAWSKYGYTF. CDR3 DNA: TGTGCCTGGAGCAAATATGGCTACACCTTC.

CDR3 nucleotides: TGTGCCAGCTCACCCGGAGGAGGAGGTTTGAACACTGAAGCTTTCTTT. Its protein product is CASSPGGGGLNTEAFF. The V call is TRBV18, the J call TRBJ1-1; D not resolved. CDR1 is KGHSH, CDR2 LQKENI, per germline. V was clipped by 3 bases and J by 0 bases, with 14 bases between them. The CDR3 spans 16 residues.

This chain links TRBV5-1 with TRBJ2-7; TRBD1 aligns across 8 bases. Germline CDR1 and CDR2: SGHRS and YFSETQ. The CDR3 extends over 16 amino acids. The ends lost 4 bases at V and 1 base at J; junction bases unmatched: 10. DNA for the CDR3: TGCGCCAGCAGCCTCTACCCGGGACAGGCTTCCTACGAGCAGTACTTC. Its protein is CASSLYPGQASYEQYF.

The chain couples TRBV6-6 to TRBJ2-7; D uncertain. The CDR3 covers 14 residues. CDR1 and CDR2 from the germline V gene are MNHNY and SVGAGI (reference sequence). V gave up 0 bases and J gave up 2 bases, with 8 bases separating them. This CDR3 is CASSYSASAYEQYF. DNA for the CDR3: TGTGCCAGCAGTTACTCGGCAAGCGCCTACGAGCAGTACTTC.

This clone is a singleton in its sample. The V gene is TRBV7-3, the J gene TRBJ2-2; D gene uncertain. Germline CDR1 and CDR2: SGHTA and FQGTGA. V was pared by 1 base and J by 7 bases, with 7 bases between. The CDR3 runs 13 residues. The CDR3 DNA reads as TGTGCCAGCAGCTTAAATCGCGGCGGGGAGCTGTTTTTT. This translates into CASSLNRGGELFF.

V is TRBV11-2 and J is TRBJ1-1; D is uncertain. Trimming pared 4 bases from V and 1 base from J, leaving 7 bases between. CDR1 is SGHAT and CDR2 is FQNNGV in the germline V gene. The CDR3 loop spans 13 amino acids. CDR3 region: CASSSQQNTEAFF. The CDR3 DNA reads as TGTGCCAGCAGCTCCCAGCAGAACACTGAAGCTTTCTTT.